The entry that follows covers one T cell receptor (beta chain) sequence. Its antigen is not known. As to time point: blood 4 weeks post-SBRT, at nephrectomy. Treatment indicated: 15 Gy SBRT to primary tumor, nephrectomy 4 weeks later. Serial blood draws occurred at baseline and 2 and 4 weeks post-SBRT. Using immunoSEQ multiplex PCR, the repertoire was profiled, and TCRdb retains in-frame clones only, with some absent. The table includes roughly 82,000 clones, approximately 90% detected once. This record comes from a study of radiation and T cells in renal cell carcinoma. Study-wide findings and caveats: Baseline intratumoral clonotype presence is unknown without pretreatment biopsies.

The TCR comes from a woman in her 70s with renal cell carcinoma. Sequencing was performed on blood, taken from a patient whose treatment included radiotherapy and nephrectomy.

Here the CDR3 reads CASSHLAVLIADTQYF. CDR3 sequence (DNA): TGCGCCAGCAGCCACCTAGCGGTACTGATCGCAGATACGCAGTATTTT. V is TRBV4-3 and J is TRBJ2-3, with TRBD2 matching 7 bases. Germline CDR1 and CDR2: LGHNA and YSLEER. The CDR3 spans 16 residues. The junction had 10 bases not matched to a gene; V was cut back by 3 bases and J by 4 bases.